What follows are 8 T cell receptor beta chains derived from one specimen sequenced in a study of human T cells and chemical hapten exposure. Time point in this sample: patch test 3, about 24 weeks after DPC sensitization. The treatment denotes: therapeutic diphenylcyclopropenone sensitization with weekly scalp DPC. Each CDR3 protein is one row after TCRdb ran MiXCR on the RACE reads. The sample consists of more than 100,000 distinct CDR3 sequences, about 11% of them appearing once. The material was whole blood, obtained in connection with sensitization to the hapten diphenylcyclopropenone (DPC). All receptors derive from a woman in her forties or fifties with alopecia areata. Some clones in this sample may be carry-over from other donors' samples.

The CDR3 spells CASVQTGDSYEQYF. CDR3 coding DNA: TGTGCCAGCGTTCAGACAGGGGACTCCTACGAGCAGTACTTC. The J gene is TRBJ2-7, the V gene TRBV7-2; the match to TRBD1 covers 8 bases. Trimming removed 8 bases from V and 0 bases from J; junction bases left unmatched: 6. Germline assignment: CDR1 SGHTA and CDR2 FQGNSA. The CDR3 totals 14 residues.

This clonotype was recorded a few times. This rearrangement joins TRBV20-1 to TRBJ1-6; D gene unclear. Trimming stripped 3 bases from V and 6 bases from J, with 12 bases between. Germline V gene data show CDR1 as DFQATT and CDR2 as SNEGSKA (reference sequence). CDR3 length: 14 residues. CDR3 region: CSASPIVVNSPLHF. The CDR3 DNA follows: TGCAGTGCTAGTCCCATTGTCGTTAATTCACCCCTCCACTTT.

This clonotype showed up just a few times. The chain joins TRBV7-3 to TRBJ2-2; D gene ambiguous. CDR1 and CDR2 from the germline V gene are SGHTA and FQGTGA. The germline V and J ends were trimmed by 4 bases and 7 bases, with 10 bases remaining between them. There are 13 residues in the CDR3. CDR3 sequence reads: CASSSGRSGELFF. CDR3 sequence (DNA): TGTGCCAGCAGCTCCGGCCGGAGCGGGGAGCTGTTTTTT.

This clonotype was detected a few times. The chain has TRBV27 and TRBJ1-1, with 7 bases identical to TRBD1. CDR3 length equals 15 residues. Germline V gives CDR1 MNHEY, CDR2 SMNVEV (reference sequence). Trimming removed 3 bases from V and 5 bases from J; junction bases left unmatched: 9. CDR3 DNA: TGTGCCAGCAGTTTTCTACAGGGGCTAAGAACTGAAGCTTTCTTT. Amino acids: CASSFLQGLRTEAFF.

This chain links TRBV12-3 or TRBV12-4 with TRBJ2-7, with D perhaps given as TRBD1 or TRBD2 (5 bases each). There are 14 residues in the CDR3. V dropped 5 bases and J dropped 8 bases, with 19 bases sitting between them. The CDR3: CASSATGTVVKQYF. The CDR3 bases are TGTGCCAGCAGTGCTACCGGGACGGTCGTGAAGCAGTACTTC.

The CDR3 loop reads CASSVGDIQYF. The CDR3, as DNA: TGTGCCAGCAGCGTAGGGGACATTCAGTACTTC. J is TRBJ2-4 and V is TRBV9; D ambiguous. Trimming stripped 0 bases from V and 8 bases from J, with 3 bases between. This CDR3 has 11 amino acids. Germline V CDR1 and CDR2: SGDLS, YYNGEE.

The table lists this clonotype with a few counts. Here the CDR3 reads CASGLVRAGPSTDTQYF. The CDR3, as DNA: TGTGCTAGTGGTTTGGTACGGGCAGGGCCCTCCACAGATACGCAGTATTTT. This chain uses TRBV12-5 with TRBJ2-3; the D gene is possibly TRBD1 (5 bases). V was trimmed by 0 bases and J by 2 bases, leaving 15 bases between them. Germline assignment: CDR1 LGHNT and CDR2 FRNRAP. The CDR3 is made up of 17 amino acids.

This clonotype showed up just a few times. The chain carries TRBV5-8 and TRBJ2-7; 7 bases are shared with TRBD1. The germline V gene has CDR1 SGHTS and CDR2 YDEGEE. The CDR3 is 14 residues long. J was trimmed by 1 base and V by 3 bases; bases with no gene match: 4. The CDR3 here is CASSSNRGSYEQYF. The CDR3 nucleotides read TGTGCCAGCAGCTCTAACAGGGGATCCTACGAGCAGTACTTC.